This section outlines one T cell receptor (beta chain) sequence together with its context. This record belongs to a study of T cell responses to AZD1222 COVID-19 vaccine. Method: immunoSEQ multiplex PCR; TCRdb's copy keeps in-frame clones and lacks some. The table shows some 170,000 clones, with roughly 90% occurring only once. Trimming removed 3 bases from V and 4 bases from J, with 16 bases in between. CDR1 and CDR2 (germline): LNHDA, SQIVND (reference sequence). This CDR3 contains 16 residues. Here the sequenced sample was peripheral blood, taken 28 days after the second AZD1222 dose. This sequence originates from an adult who received the AZD1222 COVID-19 vaccine. The rearrangement uses TRBV19 and TRBJ1-5; TRBD1 is a possible D gene (5 bases). The CDR3 spells CASSILGVVGNQPQHF. The CDR3 nucleotides are TGTGCCAGTAGTATCCTGGGGGTAGTAGGGAATCAGCCCCAGCATTTT.